The 7 T cell receptor beta chains presented below share a single source sample, sequenced in a study of blood T cell repertoires in COVID-19. The repertoire was sequenced with immunoSEQ multiplex PCR; TCRdb's copy has only in-frame clones and lacks some. Among approximately 110,000 clones listed, 85% were seen once. The sequencing input was peripheral blood. These receptors all stem from a man in his fifties or sixties with acute or convalescent COVID-19.

The chain is built from TRBV6-5 and TRBJ1-3; weak D call: TRBD1 (5 bases). Germline lookup yields CDR1 MNHEY and CDR2 SVGAGI. CDR3 length: 14 residues. Trimming cost V 4 bases and J 4 bases, with 11 bases left between them. The CDR3 here is CASSSPGNGNTIYF. Here the CDR3 DNA reads TGTGCCAGCAGTTCGCCAGGGAACGGAAACACCATATATTTT.

This chain links TRBV18 with TRBJ2-7; the D is unclear. Germline V gene lookup returns CDR1 KGHSH and CDR2 LQKENI. This CDR3 has 12 residues. Trimming stripped 6 bases from V and 9 bases from J, with 15 bases between. CDR3 in DNA: TGTGCCAGCTCCGAACTCCAAGGCGGGCAGTACTTC. Translated: CASSELQGGQYF.

V gene TRBV30 combines with J gene TRBJ1-5, with TRBD1 identical over 10 bases. Trimming cost V 8 bases and J 1 base; bases outside gene matches: 2. The CDR3 consists of 13 residues. CDR1 is GTSNPN, CDR2 SVGIG, per germline (reference sequence). The CDR3 region has the DNA TGTGCCCAGGGACAGGGGAGCAATCAGCCCCAGCATTTT. It codes for CAQGQGSNQPQHF.

The V and J genes are TRBV6-6 and TRBJ1-1, with 7 bases fitting TRBD1. The CDR3 has 14 amino acids. Looked up from germline, CDR1 is MNHNY and CDR2 is SVGAGI (reference sequence). Trimming took 2 bases from V and 6 from J; bases not matched to a gene: 6. The CDR3 nucleotides read TGTGCCAGCAGTTACCGAGAGGACAGGCCTGAAGCTTTCTTT. It yields the protein CASSYREDRPEAFF.

The chain recombines TRBV7-9 with TRBJ1-5, with a possible D match to TRBD1 (6 bases). CDR1 and CDR2 from the germline V gene are SEHNR and FQNEAQ (reference sequence). This CDR3 is built from 14 residues. V lost 3 bases and J lost 4, with 10 bases in between. The CDR3: CASSFGGLNQPQHF. The CDR3 region has the DNA TGTGCCAGCAGCTTTGGGGGCCTTAATCAGCCCCAGCATTTT. The entire variable domain, with the rest obtained from reference TRBV7-9 and TRBJ1-5, is as follows: DTGVSQNPRHKITKRGQNVTFRCDPISEHNRLYWYRQTLGQGPEFLTYFQNEAQLEKSRLLSDRFSAERPKGSFSTLEIQRTEQGDSAMYLCASSFGGLNQPQHFGDGTRLSIL.

The V gene is TRBV11-2, the J gene TRBJ2-5; 7 bases are shared with TRBD1. This CDR3 comprises 17 residues. Germline values: CDR1 SGHAT, CDR2 FQNNGV. J was trimmed by 4 bases and V by 5 bases; bases with no gene match: 16. In nucleotides, the CDR3 is TGTGCCAGCAGCCGAATTAACGCTGACAGGGCGAGAGAGACCCAGTACTTC. This codes for CASSRINADRARETQYF.

In this sample, this clone turned up a few times. The J gene is TRBJ1-2, the V gene TRBV11-3; 8 positions match TRBD1. The CDR3 runs to 13 residues. The junction had 5 bases not matched to a gene; V was cut back by 3 bases and J by 8 bases. Germline V gene sequence: CDR1 SGHNT, CDR2 YENEEA. The CDR3 loop reads CASSFRGQEGYTF. CDR3 in DNA: TGTGCCAGCAGCTTCAGGGGGCAGGAAGGCTACACCTTC.